Sequencing of this T cell receptor beta chain was carried out in a study of blood T cell repertoires in COVID-19. The wider study: Spain, Italy and the United States supplied samples that represented acute and convalescent COVID-19. Sources were T cells, B-cell-depleted T cells, or PBMCs; the material itself was cDNA or gDNA.

In the authors' methods: Reference gene primers were amplified, and this amplification served to estimate nucleated cell counts. The assay was immunoSEQ multiplex PCR, and TCRdb's table has in-frame clones only and misses some. That table is the source of V, J and clone size, and D and trimming were worked out from the DNA. The sample has some 140,000 clones; 75% to 90% are singletons. The source of this sequence is a man between 50 and 59 years old with active COVID-19. Sequencing was performed on peripheral blood.

The chain's CDR3 is CASSYSGTAETQYF. The DNA of the CDR3 is TGTGCCAGCAGTTACTCTGGGACAGCGGAGACCCAGTACTTC. This chain uses TRBV6-5 with TRBJ2-5, with 7 bases lining up with TRBD1. V dropped 0 bases and J dropped 5; count of bases not matched to a gene: 3. Germline V gene sequence: CDR1 MNHEY, CDR2 SVGAGI. This CDR3 spans 14 amino acids.